These T cell receptor beta chains were read from a single sample in a study of T-cell reconstitution after alpha-beta-depleted transplantation in children. TCRdb used MiXCR to reprocess the PCR reads, holding one entry per CDR3 protein. This table has about 150,000 distinct CDR3 sequences, roughly 10% appearing once. The input for sequencing was PBMCs, taken before TCRalphabeta/CD19-depleted stem cell transplant. Source of these receptors: a boy aged 2 to 10 with acute myeloid leukemia, due to receive a stem cell transplant. CDR3s include the opening cysteine and the closing phenylalanine or tryptophan. Rows may omit the clone size; those that give it use once, few, many or a size class.

V gene	clone size	J gene	CDR3 protein
TRBV9	many	TRBJ2-3	CASSVVGQPIGTDTQYF
TRBV18	many	TRBJ2-3	CASAPERLTDTQYF
TRBV29-1	many	TRBJ2-3	CSVVTDTQYF
TRBV30	many	TRBJ1-2	CAWSGAGGGGYTF
TRBV5-1	many	TRBJ2-7	CASSLRTASYEQYF
TRBV28	NA	TRBJ1-2	CASSPGLTPGYTF
TRBV7-9	few	TRBJ2-6	CASSLGPGANVLTF
TRBV9	many	TRBJ2-3	CASSSDTDTQYF
TRBV6-1	few	TRBJ2-7	CASSETGWSYEQYF
TRBV5-1	many	TRBJ2-5	CASSEPSGSTETQYF
TRBV20-1	many	TRBJ1-4	CSARELGLGKLFF
TRBV6-2/TRBV6-3	many	TRBJ2-1	CAARLNLYNDQFF
TRBV7-9	many	TRBJ1-6	CASSLAGGFGDSPLHF
TRBV30	many	TRBJ1-3	CAWSVGGNTIYF
TRBV4-1	many	TRBJ2-2	CASSQSLGYTGELFF
TRBV28	many	TRBJ2-7	CASSPSGQGLYEQYF
TRBV7-9	NA	TRBJ1-2	CASSLAAGGAYGYTF
TRBV29-1	many	TRBJ2-3	CSANRGRTDTQYF
TRBV20-1	NA	TRBJ2-3	CSAASGLAGARPDTQYF
TRBV2	NA	TRBJ2-3	CASWEGRSPPDTQYF
TRBV5-1	few	TRBJ1-1	CASSLVPGLDTEAFF
TRBV5-6	many	TRBJ2-2	CASSLWGLSTGELFF
TRBV30	NA	TRBJ2-1	CAWVRRDRSYNEHFF
TRBV5-1	many	TRBJ2-3	CASSLPGLAATDTQYF
TRBV7-2	many	TRBJ2-3	CASSLVAVRDTQYF
TRBV28	few	TRBJ2-1	CASDTGVSSYNEQFF
TRBV6-2/TRBV6-3	many	TRBJ2-3	CASSYSGSPTDTQYF